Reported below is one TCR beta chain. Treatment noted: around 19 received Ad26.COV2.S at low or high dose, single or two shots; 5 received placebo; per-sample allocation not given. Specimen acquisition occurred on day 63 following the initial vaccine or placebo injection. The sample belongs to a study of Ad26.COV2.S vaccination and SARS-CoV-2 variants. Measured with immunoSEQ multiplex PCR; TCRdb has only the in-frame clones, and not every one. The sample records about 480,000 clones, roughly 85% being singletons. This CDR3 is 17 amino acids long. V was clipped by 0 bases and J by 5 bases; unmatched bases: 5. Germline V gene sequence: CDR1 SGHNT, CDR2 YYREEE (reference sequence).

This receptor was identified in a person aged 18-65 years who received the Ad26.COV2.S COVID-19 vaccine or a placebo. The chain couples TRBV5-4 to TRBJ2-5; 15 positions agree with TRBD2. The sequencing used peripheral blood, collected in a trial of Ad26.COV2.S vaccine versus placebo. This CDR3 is CASSLAGLAGGHETQYF. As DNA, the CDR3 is TGTGCCAGCAGCTTGGCCGGACTAGCGGGAGGGCACGAGACCCAGTACTTC.